A single sample is the source of the 20 T cell receptor beta chains below, sequenced in a study of blood T cells in healthy people across ages. For the second PCR, which ran for roughly 6 to 12 cycles, a sample-barcoded 5' primer and a J-beta primer mix were used. TCRdb itself ran the 5' RACE reads through MiXCR, one entry per CDR3 protein. This sample has 450,000 to 700,000 distinct CDR3 sequences, with approximately 27% found just once. The specimen was blood. These receptors were obtained from a woman aged 70 to 79 in good health.

The CDR3 DNA reads TGTGCCAGCGGGGGAGACAGGGGAAATGGCTACACCTTC. Amino acids: CASGGDRGNGYTF. The rearrangement uses TRBV2 and TRBJ1-2; 8 bases are shared with TRBD1. Germline CDR1 reads SNHLY; CDR2 reads FYNNEI. The CDR3 loop spans 13 amino acids. V gave up 8 bases and J gave up 6 bases; unmatched junction bases: 8. The whole variable domain, filled in from reference TRBV2 and TRBJ1-2, reads EPEVTQTPSHQVTQMGQEVILRCVPISNHLYFYWYRQILGQKVEFLVSFYNNEISEKSEIFDDQFSVERPDGSNFTLKIRSTKLEDSAMYFCASGGDRGNGYTFGSGTRLTVV.

V is TRBV4-1 and J is TRBJ2-5; 10 bases map to TRBD2. With 4 bases clipped from V and 2 bases from J, the junction kept 10 bases outside the gene matches. The CDR3 loop spans 17 amino acids. CDR1 is MGHRA and CDR2 is YSYEKL in the germline V gene. The CDR3 protein is CASSLTGPSGGQETQYF. DNA of the CDR3: TGCGCCAGCAGCCTCACGGGGCCTAGCGGGGGTCAAGAGACCCAGTACTTC.

This chain links TRBV29-1 with TRBJ2-1, with D perhaps matching TRBD2 (5 bases). The DNA end is more similar to TRBJ2-7, so the J call may be wrong. Germline lookup yields CDR1 SQVTM and CDR2 ANQGSEA. The CDR3 has 15 residues. Here the CDR3 reads CSVEEGSNRGGEQYF. DNA for the CDR3: TGCAGCGTTGAAGAAGGGAGTAATCGGGGTGGGGAGCAGTACTTC.

This clonotype was seen a handful of times. At one end the junction does not follow the germline gene, possibly because of a read error. This chain uses TRBV20-1 with TRBJ1-4, with TRBD1 as a possible D gene (6 bases). Germline V gene data show CDR1 as DFQATT and CDR2 as SNEGSKA (reference sequence). The CDR3 totals 12 residues. The CDR3 spells CSARGGGGFHPF. The CDR3 DNA is TGCAGTGCTAGGGGCGGGGGGGGCTTTCACCCTTTT.

This clonotype turned up a few times. This chain joins TRBV3-1 and TRBJ2-5; 12 positions agree with TRBD2. V trimming: 8 bases; J trimming: 1 base; junction bases outside the gene matches: 11. Germline V gives CDR1 LGHDT, CDR2 YNNKEL (reference sequence). This CDR3 is built from 17 residues. CDR3 in amino acids: CASGPRTSGALQETQYF. CDR3 nucleotides: TGTGCCAGCGGCCCAAGGACTAGCGGGGCACTCCAAGAGACCCAGTACTTC.

The chain joins TRBV19 to TRBJ2-7; the match to TRBD1 covers 10 bases. Germline values: CDR1 LNHDA, CDR2 SQIVND (reference sequence). V was pared by 6 bases and J by 5 bases, with 7 bases of the junction left unmatched. This CDR3 has 14 amino acids. This CDR3 is CASSPDRGLHEQYF. The CDR3 DNA sequence: TGTGCCAGTAGCCCAGACAGGGGGCTCCACGAGCAGTACTTC.

The chain has TRBV6-1 and TRBJ2-1; possible D gene TRBD1, 6 bases. Trimming left V 6 bases short and J 0 bases short, with 15 bases between. Germline CDR1 MNHNS, CDR2 SASEGT. This CDR3 spans 16 amino acids. The CDR3 sequence: CASRIGQSSSYNEQFF. The CDR3 DNA sequence: TGTGCCAGCAGGATCGGACAGTCGAGCTCCTACAATGAGCAGTTCTTC.

A few counts support this clonotype. This sequence joins TRBV20-1 and TRBJ2-4, with TRBD2 as a possible D gene (5 bases). From germline, CDR1 is DFQATT and CDR2 SNEGSKA (reference sequence). The CDR3 contains 14 residues. Trimming shortened V by 1 base and J by 6 bases, and 13 bases separated the two germline ends. This CDR3 reads CSARAWTPGNIQYF. The CDR3 nucleotides are TGCAGTGCTAGAGCATGGACTCCCGGAAACATTCAGTACTTC.

The gene calls are TRBV20-1 and TRBJ2-3; 8 nucleotides line up with TRBD2. V lost 4 bases to trimming and J lost 2 bases; unmatched junction nucleotides: 2. This CDR3 spans 13 amino acids. CDR1 is DFQATT and CDR2 is SNEGSKA in the germline V gene (reference sequence). The CDR3 region is CSATGGDTDTQYF. The CDR3 coding sequence is TGCAGTGCTACGGGGGGGGACACAGATACGCAGTATTTT.

This clonotype was recorded a few times. The V gene is TRBV6-1, the J gene TRBJ2-1; D may be TRBD1 or TRBD2 (6 bases each). The DNA matches TRBJ2-5 better at its end, which makes the J call doubtful. CDR1 and CDR2 (germline): MNHNS, SASEGT. This CDR3 has 14 amino acids. CDR3 nucleotides: TGTGCCAGCAGGGGGGGCGTACCTGTGGTGACCCAGTACTTC. It encodes CASRGGVPVVTQYF.

V is TRBV24-1 and J is TRBJ2-2; 7 bases align to TRBD1. Germline V gene lookup returns CDR1 KGHDR and CDR2 SFDVKD. CDR3 length: 15 residues. Trimming cost V 4 bases and J 3 bases; bases outside gene matches: 4. CDR3 DNA sequence: TGTGCCACCAGTGACCACAGGGGCGACACCGGGGAGCTGTTTTTT. It translates to CATSDHRGDTGELFF.

Only a few counts were recorded for this clonotype. This chain uses TRBV6-4 with TRBJ2-7, with 8 positions matching TRBD1. Losses at the gene ends were 6 bases for V and 0 bases for J; bases not matched to a gene: 4. CDR1 MRHNA and CDR2 SNTAGT come from the germline V gene. The CDR3 runs to 14 residues. CDR3 region: CASRPDRGSYEQYF. CDR3 nucleotide sequence: TGTGCCAGCAGACCCGACAGGGGCTCCTACGAGCAGTACTTC.

This clonotype has a handful of counts. The chain employs TRBV7-8 and TRBJ2-3; either TRBD1 or TRBD2 may fit D (5 bases each). Germline V lookup: CDR1 SGHVS, CDR2 FQNEAQ. The CDR3 loop spans 14 amino acids. V was pared by 5 bases and J by 3 bases, with 12 bases between. The DNA of the CDR3 is TGTGCCAGCAGCCCAGAGTGGGGGACAGATACGCAGTATTTT. This codes for CASSPEWGTDTQYF.

This clonotype occurred a few times. Because the CDR3 is missing its conserved closing phenylalanine or tryptophan, this is likely a read error. J is TRBJ1-1 and V is TRBV20-1, with D perhaps matching TRBD1 (5 bases). The CDR3 runs 15 residues. V gave up 6 bases and J gave up 0 bases, with 17 bases separating them. Germline V gene data show CDR1 as DFQATT and CDR2 as SNEGSKA (reference sequence). CDR3 residues: CSAERRGIMNTEAFL. The CDR3 DNA follows: TGCAGTGCCGAGAGGCGGGGCATTATGAACACTGAAGCTTTCCTT.

This clonotype appeared a few times. The rearrangement joins TRBV6-1 to TRBJ1-6, with TRBD1 matching over 10 bases. The germline V gene has CDR1 MNHNS and CDR2 SASEGT. With V trimmed by 6 bases and J by 7 bases, 12 bases remained unmatched. The CDR3 sequence is 17 residues long. The CDR3 DNA reads TGTGCCAGCAGCCGGGACAGGGGAAGTGGCGGGAATTCACCCCTCCACTTT. This codes for CASSRDRGSGGNSPLHF.

The chain employs TRBV4-3 and TRBJ1-2; D possibly corresponds to TRBD1 (5 bases). V dropped 2 bases and J dropped 2 bases, with 12 bases sitting between them. CDR1 is LGHNA and CDR2 is YSLEER in the germline V gene. This CDR3 is 15 amino acids long. CDR3 protein: CASSQHPGINYGYTF. The CDR3 coding sequence is TGCGCCAGCAGCCAACACCCAGGGATCAACTATGGCTACACCTTC.

This chain joins TRBV5-1 and TRBJ2-7; D is uncertain. This CDR3 is 12 amino acids long. CDR1 is SGHRS and CDR2 is YFSETQ in the germline V gene. Trimming took 3 bases from V and 2 from J, leaving 6 bases between them. The CDR3 protein is CASSSEAYEQYF. CDR3 nucleotides: TGCGCCAGCAGCTCGGAAGCCTACGAGCAGTACTTC.

In DNA form, the CDR3 reads TGTGCCTGGCGGAGGGGCAGACAAACTAGCACAGATACGCAGTATTTT. It translates to CAWRRGRQTSTDTQYF. The chain recombines TRBV30 with TRBJ2-3; D perhaps matches TRBD2 (6 bases). The germline gives CDR1 GTSNPN, CDR2 SVGIG (reference sequence). The CDR3 length is 16 residues. V dropped 5 bases and J dropped 0 bases, with 18 bases sitting between them.

Note on this clonotype: A read error may account for a junction end that differs from germline. This chain joins TRBV3-1 and TRBJ1-2; possibly TRBD1 for D (5 bases). This CDR3 has 14 residues. CDR1 and CDR2 from the germline V gene are LGHDT and YNNKEL (reference sequence). CDR3 nucleotides: TGTGCCAGCACTCCCACCCAAGGGGCCTATGGCTGCACCTTC. Residues: CASTPTQGAYGCTF.

This clonotype occurred many times. The chain joins TRBV5-1 to TRBJ2-3; D remains ambiguous. There are 13 residues in the CDR3. CDR1 is SGHRS and CDR2 is YFSETQ in the germline V gene. Trimming stripped 0 bases from V and 4 bases from J, with 6 bases between. Here the CDR3 reads CASSLEGSDTQYF. DNA for the CDR3: TGCGCCAGCAGCTTGGAAGGGTCAGATACGCAGTATTTT.